The sequence of this T cell receptor (beta chain) was determined in a study of blood T cell repertoires in COVID-19. Whole-study context: Italy, Spain and the United States were the sources of the convalescent and acute COVID-19 samples. In each case, the material was cDNA or gDNA derived from T cells, B-cell-depleted T cells, or PBMCs.

CDR3 length: 17 residues. Germline loops: CDR1 LGHNA, CDR2 YSLEER. The V end was cut by 0 bases, the J end by 0 bases, with 14 bases between. In terms of age and location, participants ranged from roughly 18 to 90 years and lived in approximately 26 US areas. The method was immunoSEQ multiplex PCR; TCRdb's version includes in-frame clones alone and lacks a portion of them. The sample records approximately 190,000 clones, 82% being singletons. Source material: PBMCs or T cells enriched from blood (not recorded which). This receptor was obtained from a woman in her sixties or seventies with acute COVID-19. The V and J genes are TRBV4-3 and TRBJ1-2; D might be TRBD1 (5 bases). CDR3 amino acids: CASSQDRQPLSNYGYTF. In DNA, the CDR3 is TGCGCCAGCAGCCAAGATAGACAGCCCCTATCTAACTATGGCTACACCTTC.